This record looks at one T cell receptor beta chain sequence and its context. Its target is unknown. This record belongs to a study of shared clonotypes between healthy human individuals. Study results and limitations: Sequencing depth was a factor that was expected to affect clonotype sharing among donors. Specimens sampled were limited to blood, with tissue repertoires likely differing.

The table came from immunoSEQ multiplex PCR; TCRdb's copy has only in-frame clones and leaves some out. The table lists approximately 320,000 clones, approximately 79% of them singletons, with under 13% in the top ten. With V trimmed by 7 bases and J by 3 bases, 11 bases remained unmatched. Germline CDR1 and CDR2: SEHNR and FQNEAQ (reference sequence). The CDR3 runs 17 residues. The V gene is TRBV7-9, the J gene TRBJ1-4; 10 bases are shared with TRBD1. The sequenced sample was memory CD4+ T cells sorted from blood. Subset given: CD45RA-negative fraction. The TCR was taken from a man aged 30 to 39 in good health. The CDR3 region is CASIPPGGTGANEKLFF. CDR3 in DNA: TGTGCCAGCATCCCCCCGGGCGGGACAGGGGCTAATGAAAAACTGTTTTTT. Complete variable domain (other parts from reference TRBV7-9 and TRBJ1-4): DTGVSQNPRHKITKRGQNVTFRCDPISEHNRLYWYRQTLGQGPEFLTYFQNEAQLEKSRLLSDRFSAERPKGSFSTLEIQRTEQGDSAMYLCASIPPGGTGANEKLFFGSGTQLSVL.